Each of the 26 T cell receptor beta chains below was sequenced from the same sample in a study of identical twins. MiXCR was run by TCRdb on the 5' RACE reads, yielding one entry per CDR3 protein. This table holds 400,000 to 550,000 distinct CDR3 sequences, roughly 13% found once. The data also belong to a second study, concerning yellow fever vaccine responses in identical twins.

The sequencing input was CD4+ T cells sorted from blood. These receptors all stem from a woman aged 18-35 years in good health.

This clonotype came up many times. This chain uses TRBV29-1 with TRBJ2-2, with 7 bases identical to TRBD2. Germline loops: CDR1 SQVTM, CDR2 ANQGSEA. Losses at the gene ends were 4 bases for V and 0 bases for J; bases not matched to a gene: 2. The CDR3 loop spans 14 amino acids. DNA for the CDR3: TGCAGCGTTGGCGGGGGACCGAACACCGGGGAGCTGTTTTTT. It yields the protein CSVGGGPNTGELFF.

The rearrangement uses TRBV7-9 and TRBJ2-4; TRBD1 matches at 7 bases. V dropped 8 bases and J dropped 6; count of bases not matched to a gene: 4. The germline V gene has CDR1 SEHNR and CDR2 FQNEAQ (reference sequence). CDR3 length: 12 amino acids. CDR3 DNA sequence: TGTGCCAGCGTGGACAGGCGAAACATTCAGTACTTC. This codes for CASVDRRNIQYF.

There are a few counts of this clonotype. This chain connects TRBV2 to TRBJ2-7; D gene ambiguous. Germline values: CDR1 SNHLY, CDR2 FYNNEI. The CDR3 runs to 12 residues. V was shortened by 5 bases and J by 3 bases, with 8 bases between the two germline ends. In nucleotides, the CDR3 is TGTGCCAGCAGTCCTAGTTTCTACGAGCAGTACTTC. This translates into CASSPSFYEQYF.

In its sample, this clonotype was seen a few times. The chain is built from TRBV3-1 and TRBJ2-1; 13 bases align to TRBD2. Germline CDR1 and CDR2: LGHDT and YNNKEL (reference sequence). The CDR3 loop spans 18 amino acids. After removal of 2 bases from V and 0 bases from J, the junction contained 4 bases not matched to a gene. The DNA of the CDR3 is TGTGCCAGCAGCCAAAGGACTAGCGGGAGAGACTCCTACAATGAGCAGTTCTTC. It encodes CASSQRTSGRDSYNEQFF.

This clonotype was detected a few times. The chain has TRBV28 and TRBJ2-7; 7 bases map to TRBD2. The V and J ends lost 6 bases and 3 bases, in that order; junction bases with no gene match: 8. The CDR3 runs to 14 residues. In germline, CDR1 is MDHEN, CDR2 SYDVKM. The CDR3 spells CASRVSGTFYEQYF. Written as DNA, the CDR3 is TGTGCCAGCAGGGTCAGCGGGACTTTCTACGAGCAGTACTTC.

The chain has TRBV20-1 and TRBJ1-6, with D possibly TRBD1 on 6 matching bases. In germline, CDR1 is DFQATT, CDR2 SNEGSKA (reference sequence). Trimming cost V 6 bases and J 0 bases, with 12 bases left between them. CDR3 length equals 15 residues. CDR3 region: CSAVDSLSYNSPLHF. Here the CDR3 DNA reads TGCAGTGCAGTGGACAGCCTCTCCTATAATTCACCCCTCCACTTT.

V and J are TRBV20-1 and TRBJ2-3; TRBD2 might be the D (6 bases). Trimming removed 1 base at V and 5 bases at J, with 10 bases between. The CDR3 contains 13 residues. CDR1 DFQATT and CDR2 SNEGSKA come from the germline V gene (reference sequence). The CDR3 DNA sequence: TGCAGTGCTAGAGTCTTGGGGGGAGATACGCAGTATTTT. Translating gives CSARVLGGDTQYF.

This clonotype has only a few counts. This chain's CDR3 is CASSLTGTGPVNEQFF. CDR3 in DNA: TGTGCCAGCAGCTTAACTGGGACAGGTCCGGTGAATGAGCAGTTCTTC. The chain carries TRBV7-9 and TRBJ2-1; 8 nucleotides align to TRBD1. V lost 2 bases to trimming and J lost 7 bases; unmatched junction nucleotides: 10. This CDR3 has 16 amino acids. Looked up from germline, CDR1 is SEHNR and CDR2 is FQNEAQ (reference sequence).

This clonotype was observed many times. The rearrangement links TRBV5-1 to TRBJ2-7; possibly TRBD1 for D (6 bases). This CDR3 is built from 13 residues. The V end was cut by 3 bases, the J end by 3 bases, with 10 bases between. Germline lookup yields CDR1 SGHRS and CDR2 YFSETQ. CDR3 nucleotides: TGCGCCAGCAGCTGGGACACCAACTACGAGCAGTACTTC. As protein: CASSWDTNYEQYF.

The CDR3 coding sequence is TGTGCCAGCAGCCAAGACAGGGGGATGTATGGCTACACCTTC. This sequence encodes CASSQDRGMYGYTF. The chain joins TRBV3-1 to TRBJ1-2, with 7 bases matching TRBD1. Germline V lookup: CDR1 LGHDT, CDR2 YNNKEL (reference sequence). The CDR3 spans 14 residues. The V segment lost 0 bases and the J segment 5 bases; nucleotides outside the gene matches: 3.

This clonotype was recorded a few times. The rearrangement joins TRBV30 to TRBJ2-1; no clear D gene. CDR1 and CDR2 from the germline V gene are GTSNPN and SVGIG (reference sequence). The CDR3 extends over 11 amino acids. The V end lost 5 bases, the J end lost 8 bases, and 10 bases lay between the germline ends. The CDR3 protein is CAWLLEHEQFF. CDR3 bases: TGTGCCTGGCTCCTAGAGCATGAGCAGTTCTTC.

This clonotype has only a few counts. This rearrangement joins TRBV5-1 to TRBJ2-7; possible D gene TRBD2, 5 bases. Trimming took off 5 bases at V and 2 bases at J, with 14 bases between the two ends. CDR3 size: 14 residues. CDR1 and CDR2 from the germline V gene are SGHRS and YFSETQ. This CDR3 is CASSPGFKTYEQYF. Here the CDR3 DNA reads TGCGCCAGCAGTCCGGGGTTCAAAACCTACGAGCAGTACTTC.

The sample holds a few counts of this clonotype. V gene TRBV7-2 combines with J gene TRBJ2-1; 8 bases map to TRBD1. Per germline, CDR1 SGHTA and CDR2 FQGNSA. The CDR3 has 16 amino acids. The V segment lost 1 base and the J segment 7 bases; nucleotides outside the gene matches: 9. CDR3 bases: TGTGCCAGCAGCTTAGGGACCGGGACAGGCAATAATGAGCAGTTCTTC. Its translation: CASSLGTGTGNNEQFF.

The CDR3 DNA is TGTGCCAGCAGCTTGGGACAGCAGACCCAGTACTTC. Residues: CASSLGQQTQYF. The rearrangement uses TRBV5-5 and TRBJ2-5, with a possible D match to TRBD1 (5 bases). Germline CDR1 reads SGHKS; CDR2 reads YYEKEE (reference sequence). V was trimmed by 0 bases and J by 6 bases, leaving 6 bases between them. The CDR3 loop spans 12 amino acids.

A single count supports this clonotype. The V and J genes are TRBV18 and TRBJ2-4, with D possibly being TRBD2 (6 bases). Germline V gene lookup returns CDR1 KGHSH and CDR2 LQKENI. The V end lost 1 base, the J end lost 0 bases, and 7 bases lay between the germline ends. CDR3 length equals 15 residues. The chain's CDR3 is CASSPLAVAKNIQYF. CDR3 DNA: TGTGCCAGCTCACCACTAGCGGTAGCCAAAAACATTCAGTACTTC.

Only a few counts were recorded for this clonotype. This chain joins TRBV11-2 and TRBJ2-7, with TRBD2 as a possible D gene (6 bases). The germline V gene has CDR1 SGHAT and CDR2 FQNNGV. The CDR3 sequence is 15 residues long. V was clipped by 4 bases and J by 3 bases, with 16 bases between them. Here the CDR3 reads CASSSPSGVGYEQYF. The CDR3 coding sequence is TGTGCCAGCAGCTCACCCTCGGGGGTCGGCTACGAGCAGTACTTC.

The genes are TRBV20-1 and TRBJ2-3; D is possibly TRBD1 (6 bases). CDR3 length: 14 amino acids. V lost 1 base, J lost 1 base, and 9 bases lay in between. Germline CDR1 reads DFQATT; CDR2 reads SNEGSKA (reference sequence). CDR3 sequence reads: CSARGTDRTDTQYF. CDR3 coding DNA: TGCAGTGCTAGAGGGACAGACCGCACAGATACGCAGTATTTT.

V usage is TRBV9 and J usage is TRBJ1-4; no clear D. V was trimmed by 0 bases and J by 6 bases, leaving 12 bases between them. Germline V gives CDR1 SGDLS, CDR2 YYNGEE. This CDR3 comprises 15 residues. For the CDR3, the DNA is TGTGCCAGCAGCGTAGATCCGGGCGGCGATGAAAAACTGTTTTTT. As protein: CASSVDPGGDEKLFF.

The chain has TRBV12-3 or TRBV12-4 and TRBJ2-1; 10 nucleotides line up with TRBD2. This CDR3 region has 13 residues. The trim removed 3 bases at V and 9 bases at J, leaving 2 bases unmatched. CDR3 residues: CASSFGTSVEQFF. As DNA, the CDR3 is TGTGCCAGCAGTTTCGGGACTAGCGTTGAGCAGTTCTTC.

The J gene is TRBJ2-1, the V gene TRBV5-1; 10 nucleotides agree with TRBD2. The V segment lost 0 bases and the J segment 6 bases; nucleotides outside the gene matches: 3. The CDR3 covers 15 residues. The V gene's germline CDR1 is SGHRS and CDR2 YFSETQ. The CDR3 DNA follows: TGCGCCAGCAGCTTGGTGGTAGCGGGGGGCAATGAGCAGTTCTTC. Amino acid sequence: CASSLVVAGGNEQFF.

The chain is built from TRBV25-1 and TRBJ2-1; 13 bases are shared with TRBD2. J lost 8 bases, V lost 10 bases, and 5 bases had no gene match. Germline assignment: CDR1 MGHDK and CDR2 SYGVNS. The CDR3 runs to 13 residues. CDR3 protein: CATRTSGGYEQFF. CDR3 coding DNA: TGTGCCACTCGGACTAGCGGGGGTTATGAGCAGTTCTTC.

This clonotype was recorded at least ten times. This chain connects TRBV24-1 to TRBJ2-1, with 11 bases aligning to TRBD2. CDR1 and CDR2 (germline): KGHDR, SFDVKD. J was trimmed by 3 bases and V by 4 bases; bases with no gene match: 4. CDR3 length equals 16 residues. CDR3 nucleotides: TGTGCCACCAGTGAGGTAGCGGGAGGGAACTACAATGAGCAGTTCTTC. Translated: CATSEVAGGNYNEQFF.

This chain joins TRBV6-1 and TRBJ2-7; D may match TRBD1 or TRBD2 (5 bases each). This CDR3 comprises 17 residues. Trimming took 6 bases from V and 0 from J, leaving 21 bases between them. CDR1 and CDR2 (germline): MNHNS, SASEGT. This CDR3 is CASSLLLGTFSSYEQYF. As DNA, the CDR3 is TGTGCCAGCAGCCTGCTCCTAGGGACGTTTAGCTCCTACGAGCAGTACTTC.

V is TRBV20-1 and J is TRBJ1-2; 7 bases fit TRBD1. J gave up 4 bases and V 0 bases, and 5 bases lay outside the gene matches. The CDR3 runs to 14 residues. Germline V CDR1 and CDR2: DFQATT, SNEGSKA (reference sequence). In DNA, the CDR3 is TGCAGTGCTAGAGACTTGACAGGGAGCTATGGCTACACCTTC. It yields the protein CSARDLTGSYGYTF.

This clonotype was detected only a few times. This chain joins TRBV3-1 and TRBJ2-2; 7 nucleotides match TRBD1. The CDR3 is 16 residues long. In germline, CDR1 is LGHDT, CDR2 YNNKEL (reference sequence). V trimming: 1 base; J trimming: 0 bases; junction bases outside the gene matches: 2. The CDR3 reads CASSQGGQSNTGELFF. The CDR3 DNA reads as TGTGCCAGCAGCCAAGGGGGACAGTCGAACACCGGGGAGCTGTTTTTT.

The V call is TRBV7-9, the J call TRBJ2-3; D remains unclear. This CDR3 is 16 amino acids long. Germline V lookup: CDR1 SEHNR, CDR2 FQNEAQ (reference sequence). V lost 1 base, J lost 2 bases, and 13 bases lay in between. The DNA of the CDR3 is TGTGCCAGCAGCTTAGGCGGCAGCCTTTTCACAGATACGCAGTATTTT. Translated, it gives CASSLGGSLFTDTQYF.